Below, one TCR beta chain is given with its context. The sample comes from a study of blood T cell repertoires in COVID-19. Study in general: From the United States, Italy and Spain came samples of acute and convalescent COVID-19. Sources were T cells, B-cell-depleted T cells, or PBMCs; the material itself was cDNA or gDNA.

How the authors handled the data: By means of reference gene primer amplification, nucleated cell counts were estimated. Some clones are missing from TCRdb's copy, which holds only in-frame ones; the method was immunoSEQ multiplex PCR. Clonal size and the V and J genes are those of that table, whereas D and trimming came from the DNA. The sample consists of around 86,000 clones, roughly 80% of them appearing once. Sequencing was carried out using peripheral blood. The receptor was derived from a human donor in a cohort sampled during active COVID-19.

The CDR3 nucleotides are TGTGCCAGCTCACCGACTAGTCGAGAGACCCAGTACTTC. It is translated as CASSPTSRETQYF. The chain has TRBV18 and TRBJ2-5; D is perhaps TRBD2 (6 bases). Trimming left V 3 bases short and J 4 bases short, with 9 bases between. The CDR3 contains 13 residues. The germline V gene encodes CDR1 KGHSH and CDR2 LQKENI.